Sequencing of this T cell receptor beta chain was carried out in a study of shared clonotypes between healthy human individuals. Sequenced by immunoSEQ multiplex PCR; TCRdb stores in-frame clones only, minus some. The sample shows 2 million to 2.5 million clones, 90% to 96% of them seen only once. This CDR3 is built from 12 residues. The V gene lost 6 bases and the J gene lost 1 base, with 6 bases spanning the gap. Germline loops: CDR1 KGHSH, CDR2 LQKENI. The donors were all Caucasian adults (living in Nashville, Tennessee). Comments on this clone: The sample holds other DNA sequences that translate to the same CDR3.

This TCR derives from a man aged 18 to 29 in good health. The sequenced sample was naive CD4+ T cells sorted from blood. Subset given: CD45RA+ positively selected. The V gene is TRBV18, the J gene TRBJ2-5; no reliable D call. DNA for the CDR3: TGTGCCAGCTCCCGGGCCCAAGAGACCCAGTACTTC. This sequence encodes CASSRAQETQYF.